The subject of this entry is one T cell receptor (beta chain). These data come from a study of blood T cell repertoires in COVID-19. Study information: T cells, B-cell-depleted T cells, or PBMCs provided the cDNA or gDNA that served as material.

Per the study methods: Amplification from reference gene primers served as the basis for estimated nucleated cell counts. The repertoire was sequenced with immunoSEQ multiplex PCR; TCRdb's copy has only in-frame clones and lacks some. V and J calls and clone size follow that table, whereas D and trimming were derived from the DNA. The sample lists about 310,000 clones; more than 70% were seen once. Input material: peripheral blood. The origin of this receptor is a woman in her forties or fifties who had recovered from COVID-19.

CDR3 region: CASSLAGGHNEQFF. The CDR3 bases are TGCGCCAGCTCCCTAGCGGGGGGGCACAATGAGCAGTTCTTC. The V call is TRBV10-2, the J call TRBJ2-1, with 12 bases matching TRBD2. Germline CDR1 is WSHSY and CDR2 is SAAADI. This CDR3 has 14 residues. V trimming: 8 bases; J trimming: 5 bases; junction bases outside the gene matches: 4.